These 4 T cell receptor beta chains came from one sample sequenced in a study of radiotherapy plus CTLA-4 blockade in lung cancer. Here immunoSEQ multiplex PCR was the method, and the copy in TCRdb shows in-frame clones only, minus some. The table has under 55,000 clones, 70% to 85% seen once; the top ten hold 3.2%. This specimen was peripheral blood, taken from a patient treated with radiotherapy plus ipilimumab. These receptors all stem from a human donor with non-small cell lung cancer who had a partial response to radiotherapy plus ipilimumab.

The chain couples TRBV5-1 to TRBJ1-4, with D perhaps TRBD1 (5 bases). V lost 0 bases to trimming and J lost 7 bases, with 10 bases between them. Germline V lookup: CDR1 SGHRS, CDR2 YFSETQ. CDR3 length: 14 residues. The CDR3 DNA is TGCGCCAGCAGCTTGGGGGGGGTTGGTGAAAAACTGTTTTTT. Amino acids: CASSLGGVGEKLFF.

The chain employs TRBV10-2 and TRBJ1-3; 7 positions match TRBD1. V was pared by 4 bases and J by 2 bases, with 5 bases of the junction left unmatched. From germline, CDR1 is WSHSY and CDR2 SAAADI. This CDR3 has 15 residues. CDR3 residues: CASSGQTGAGNTIYF. The CDR3 DNA sequence: TGCGCCAGCAGTGGGCAAACAGGGGCTGGAAACACCATATATTTT.

The rearrangement links TRBV5-1 to TRBJ1-1; perhaps TRBD1 as D (6 bases). This CDR3 region has 14 residues. Trimming took off 2 bases at V and 8 bases at J, with 16 bases between the two ends. Germline V CDR1 and CDR2: SGHRS, YFSETQ. As DNA, the CDR3 is TGCGCCAGCAGCTTAGGGGGGGCAAATAGGGAAGCTTTCTTT. Protein: CASSLGGANREAFF.

V is TRBV7-2 and J is TRBJ2-5; the match to TRBD2 covers 7 bases. Trimming cost V 5 bases and J 4 bases; bases outside gene matches: 10. The CDR3 runs 15 residues. CDR1 and CDR2 (germline): SGHTA, FQGNSA. The CDR3 loop is CASSRPSGGGETQYF. The CDR3 DNA is TGTGCCAGCAGCCGGCCTAGCGGCGGGGGAGAGACCCAGTACTTC.